This TCR beta chain was profiled in a study of blood T cells in healthy people across ages. General study points: Naive T cell percentage showed a strong correlation with the diversity of TCR beta.

The CDR3 runs 15 residues. With 4 bases clipped from V and 8 bases from J, the junction kept 9 bases outside the gene matches. CDR1 is KGHSY and CDR2 is FQNENV in the germline V gene. Turning to this clonotype: The antigen is undetermined.

It was with a sample-barcoded 5' primer and a J-beta primer mix that a second PCR of roughly 7 to 12 cycles was run. Unique molecular identifiers of 12 random nucleotides labeled each cDNA. TCRdb used MiXCR to reprocess the 5' RACE reads, holding one entry per CDR3 protein. Among some 900,000 distinct CDR3 sequences listed, 29% were seen once. Material for sequencing was blood. The sequence was obtained from a woman over 75 in good health. This chain links TRBV16 with TRBJ1-4; 8 bases are a match to TRBD1. CDR3 region: CASSLSRQGREKLFF. In DNA, the CDR3 is TGTGCCAGCAGCCTCTCCCGACAGGGGAGGGAAAAACTGTTTTTT.